A selection of T cell receptor beta chains follows, all from one sample in a study of monozygotic twins with inflammatory bowel disease. Each CDR3 protein gets one entry in TCRdb, which reprocessed the 5' RACE reads and gives no DNA. The sample's table shows about 380,000 distinct CDR3 sequences. The sequenced material came from blood. Receptors were obtained from a human donor with ulcerative colitis or Crohn's disease, or a healthy co-twin of an affected twin (not recorded which). CDR3s include the opening cysteine and the closing phenylalanine or tryptophan. Each record gives: J gene, V gene, CDR3 protein.

>TRBJ2-1|TRBV28
CASRIHNEQFF
>TRBJ2-1|TRBV10-3
CAISRSSGGYNEQFF
>TRBJ2-1|TRBV20-1
CRAKGGRWYNEQFF
>TRBJ2-3|TRBV12-3/TRBV12-4
CASSQNGQGNTQYF
>TRBJ2-7|TRBV5-1
CASSLAGGAPSYEQYF
>TRBJ2-3|TRBV27
CASISDTDTQYF
>TRBJ1-2|TRBV6-5
CASSYSLFGSNYGYTF
>TRBJ2-2|TRBV18
CASSTGLQINTGELFF
>TRBJ2-4|TRBV7-8
CASSTYGGGGYIQYF
>TRBJ2-1|TRBV7-2
CASSPRTGISFF